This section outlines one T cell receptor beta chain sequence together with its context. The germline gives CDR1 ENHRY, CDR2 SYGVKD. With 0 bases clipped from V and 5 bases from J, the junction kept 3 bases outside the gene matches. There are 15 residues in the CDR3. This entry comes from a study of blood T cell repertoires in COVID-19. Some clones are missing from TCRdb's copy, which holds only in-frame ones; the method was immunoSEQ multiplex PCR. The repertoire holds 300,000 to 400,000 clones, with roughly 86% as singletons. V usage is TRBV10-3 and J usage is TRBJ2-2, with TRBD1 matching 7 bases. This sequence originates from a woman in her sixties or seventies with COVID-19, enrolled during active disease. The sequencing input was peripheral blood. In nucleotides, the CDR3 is TGTGCCATCAGTGAGTCTGGGACAGCTACCGGGGAGCTGTTTTTT. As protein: CAISESGTATGELFF.